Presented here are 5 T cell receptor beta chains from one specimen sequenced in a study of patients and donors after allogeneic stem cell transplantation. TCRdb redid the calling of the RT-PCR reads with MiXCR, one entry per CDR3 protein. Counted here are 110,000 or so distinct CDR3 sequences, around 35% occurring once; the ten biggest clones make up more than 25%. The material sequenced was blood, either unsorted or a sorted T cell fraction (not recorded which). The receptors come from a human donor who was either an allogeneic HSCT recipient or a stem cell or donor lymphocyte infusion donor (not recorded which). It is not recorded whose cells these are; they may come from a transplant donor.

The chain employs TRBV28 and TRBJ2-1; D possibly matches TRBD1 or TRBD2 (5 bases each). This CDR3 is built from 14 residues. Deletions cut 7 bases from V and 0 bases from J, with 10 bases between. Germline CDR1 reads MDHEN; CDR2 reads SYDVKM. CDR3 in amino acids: CASKVGGSYNEQFF. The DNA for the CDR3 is TGTGCCAGCAAGGTTGGGGGCTCCTACAATGAGCAGTTCTTC.

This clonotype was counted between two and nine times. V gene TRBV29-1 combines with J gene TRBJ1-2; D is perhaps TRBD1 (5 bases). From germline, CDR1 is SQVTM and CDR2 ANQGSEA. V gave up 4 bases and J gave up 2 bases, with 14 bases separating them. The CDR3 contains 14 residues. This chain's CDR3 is CSVGGTPGNYGYTF. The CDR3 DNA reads TGCAGCGTTGGGGGGACCCCGGGGAACTATGGCTACACCTTC. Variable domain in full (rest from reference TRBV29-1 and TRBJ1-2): SAVISQKPSRDICQRGTSLTIQCQVDSQVTMMFWYRQQPGQSLTLIATANQGSEATYESGFVIDKFPISRPNLTFSTLTVSNMSPEDSSIYLCSVGGTPGNYGYTFGSGTRLTVV.

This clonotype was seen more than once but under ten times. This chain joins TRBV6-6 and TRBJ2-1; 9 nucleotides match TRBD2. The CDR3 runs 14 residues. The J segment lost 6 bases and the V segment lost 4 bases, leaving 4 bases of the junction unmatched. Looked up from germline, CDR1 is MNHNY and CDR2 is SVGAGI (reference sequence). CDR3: CASSWGSGSNEQFF. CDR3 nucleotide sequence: TGTGCCAGCAGTTGGGGTAGCGGGAGCAATGAGCAGTTCTTC.

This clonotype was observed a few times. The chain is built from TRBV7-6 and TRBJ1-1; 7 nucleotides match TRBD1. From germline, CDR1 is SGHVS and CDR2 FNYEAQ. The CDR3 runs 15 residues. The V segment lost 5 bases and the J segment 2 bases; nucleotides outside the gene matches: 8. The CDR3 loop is CASSPGQALNTEAFF. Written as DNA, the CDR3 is TGTGCCAGCAGCCCAGGACAGGCCCTCAACACTGAAGCTTTCTTT. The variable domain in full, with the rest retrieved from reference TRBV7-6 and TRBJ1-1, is GAGVSQSPRYKVTKRGQDVALRCDPISGHVSLYWYRQALGQGPEFLTYFNYEAQQDKSGLPNDRFSAERPEGSISTLTIQRTEQRDSAMYRCASSPGQALNTEAFFGQGTRLTVV.

CDR3 in amino acids: CASSQPSGFYEQYF. The CDR3 DNA reads TGTGCCAGCAGCCAACCTAGCGGGTTCTACGAGCAGTACTTC. The V call is TRBV6-6, the J call TRBJ2-7; 8 nucleotides align to TRBD2. The germline V gene has CDR1 MNHNY and CDR2 SVGAGI (reference sequence). V lost 6 bases and J lost 3; bases outside the gene matches: 7. This CDR3 region has 14 residues.